These 10 T cell receptor beta chains came from one sample sequenced in a study of blood T cell repertoires in COVID-19. Sequenced by immunoSEQ multiplex PCR; TCRdb stores in-frame clones only, minus some. The sample has about 200,000 clones, approximately 84% seen once. Sequencing input: peripheral blood. The receptors shown here come from an elderly woman with acute or convalescent COVID-19.

This chain joins TRBV1 and TRBJ1-2; the table assigns TRBD1, which was not confirmed against the DNA. TRBV1 is an annotated pseudogene. The CDR3 loop spans 15 amino acids. This chain's CDR3 is CTSRATPGQDYGYTF. The CDR3, as DNA: TGCACCAGCAGAGCTACTCCGGGACAGGACTATGGCTACACCTTC.

This chain uses TRBV6-4 with TRBJ2-2; 7 nucleotides align to TRBD2. V was pared by 0 bases and J by 6 bases, with 10 bases of the junction left unmatched. CDR3 length: 17 residues. CDR1 and CDR2 (germline): MRHNA, SNTAGT. CDR3 in DNA: TGTGCCAGCAGTGACTCTGATGGGGCGGGAGTTGCCGGGGAGCTGTTTTTT. Encoded protein: CASSDSDGAGVAGELFF.

The rearrangement uses TRBV11-3 and TRBJ1-1; tentatively, D is TRBD1 (6 bases). The length of the CDR3 is 14 residues. Germline loops: CDR1 SGHNT, CDR2 YENEEA. Trimming cost V 3 bases and J 1 base, with 9 bases left between them. CDR3 sequence reads: CASSLRGANTEAFF. CDR3 coding DNA: TGTGCCAGCAGCTTGCGGGGGGCGAACACTGAAGCTTTCTTT.

This rearrangement joins TRBV7-9 to TRBJ2-7; TRBD2 might be the D (6 bases). The CDR3 length is 15 residues. V was cut by 3 bases and J by 1 base, with 13 bases left in between. CDR1 is SEHNR, CDR2 FQNEAQ, per germline (reference sequence). CDR3 DNA: TGTGCCAGCAGCTTTTGGGGGGTAGAGTCCTACGAGCAGTACTTC. Translating it yields CASSFWGVESYEQYF. The full variable domain, with the rest looked up from reference TRBV7-9 and TRBJ2-7, is DTGVSQNPRHKITKRGQNVTFRCDPISEHNRLYWYRQTLGQGPEFLTYFQNEAQLEKSRLLSDRFSAERPKGSFSTLEIQRTEQGDSAMYLCASSFWGVESYEQYFGPGTRLTVT.

The rearrangement joins TRBV29-1 to TRBJ2-1; no definite D call. CDR1 and CDR2 (germline): SQVTM, ANQGSEA. V dropped 4 bases and J dropped 0 bases, with 16 bases sitting between them. CDR3 size: 16 residues. CDR3 nucleotide sequence: TGCAGCGTTGGGTTTGATTATTCGAGCTCCTACAATGAGCAGTTCTTC. It encodes CSVGFDYSSSYNEQFF.

In the case of this clone: The sample carries other DNA sequences with the same CDR3. The genes are TRBV6-5 and TRBJ1-2; 7 positions match TRBD1. V lost 2 bases, J lost 5 bases, and 8 bases stayed unmatched. The germline gives CDR1 MNHEY, CDR2 SVGAGI. The CDR3 sequence is 15 residues long. The CDR3 spells CASSYRQGIGYGYTF. In DNA form, the CDR3 reads TGTGCCAGCAGTTACAGACAGGGAATTGGGTATGGCTACACCTTC.

V gene TRBV28 combines with J gene TRBJ2-2; no clear D gene. In germline, CDR1 is MDHEN, CDR2 SYDVKM. V lost 5 bases and J 4 bases, leaving 8 bases between the germline ends. This CDR3 has 13 amino acids. The CDR3 region is CASSRLRTGELFF. CDR3 DNA sequence: TGTGCCAGCAGTCGTTTGCGCACCGGGGAGCTGTTTTTT.

This clone has a handful of counts. The V and J genes are TRBV19 and TRBJ1-2, with 7 bases fitting TRBD1. Germline CDR1 LNHDA, CDR2 SQIVND (reference sequence). There are 15 residues in the CDR3. V dropped 2 bases and J dropped 5; count of bases not matched to a gene: 8. Written as DNA, the CDR3 is TGTGCCAGTAGTATAAGGACAGGAGGTTCTTATGGCTACACCTTC. It codes for CASSIRTGGSYGYTF.

This clone has a handful of counts. The V call is TRBV19, the J call TRBJ1-4, with 8 bases identical to TRBD1. The CDR3 totals 17 residues. CDR1 is LNHDA and CDR2 is SQIVND in the germline V gene (reference sequence). The V and J ends lost 1 base and 3 bases, in that order; junction bases with no gene match: 7. This CDR3 is CASSIVVGRGPNEKLFF. The DNA for the CDR3 is TGTGCCAGTAGTATAGTCGTCGGCAGGGGGCCTAATGAAAAACTGTTTTTT.

This chain joins TRBV7-9 and TRBJ2-1; 11 bases line up with TRBD2. The CDR3 sequence is 17 residues long. V was clipped by 5 bases and J by 6 bases; unmatched bases: 12. Per germline, CDR1 SEHNR and CDR2 FQNEAQ (reference sequence). The CDR3 protein is CASSPRSSGRPSNEQFF. CDR3 DNA: TGTGCCAGCAGCCCCCGGTCTAGCGGGAGGCCTTCCAATGAGCAGTTCTTC.